This TCR beta chain was captured by sequencing in a study of T cells in Graves' hyperthyroidism and ophthalmopathy (dated by TCRdb to between 2018 and 2020). With regard to the full study: Peripheral blood was sampled at the time of initial diagnosis, prior to any treatment. The paper describes TCR Vbeta CDR3 sequencing of 120 to 150 peripheral blood samples, made up of 43 ophthalmopathy patients, around 73 hyperthyroidism patients and 17 progressor patients. Prospective prediction of ophthalmopathy was tested in an independent validation cohort of fewer than 20 hyperthyroidism patients and 17 patients who later progressed to ophthalmopathy. After blood sampling, hyperthyroidism patients were treated with methimazole at a starting dose of 30 mg daily, and ophthalmopathy patients were treated with high-dose intravenous methylprednisolone. TCR V-J signatures able to tell the groups apart were searched for in a discovery cohort of some 100 patients, of whom more than 40 had Graves' ophthalmopathy and roughly 59 had stable Graves' hyperthyroidism. The study also compared thyroid tissue and blood T-cell repertoires from about six Graves' hyperthyroidism patients. The roughly 100 discovery patients were randomly divided into training and test sets at a 7:3 ratio.

The TCR beta CDR3 regions were amplified from RNA transcripts. For the first round of RT-PCR on the TCR CDR3, the HTBI primer set was used together with the Qiagen OneStep RT-PCR kit. The libraries were constructed in a second round of multiplex PCR and then size-selected and purified. Paired-end sequencing of the libraries was performed with 100 bp reads on an Illumina HiSeq2000. The source study handled its data this way. SOAPnuke was used to process the raw data, removing reads that contained adapters or uncalled bases, had a mean Phred below 15, or lacked an exact match to the constant primer or identifier. High-quality paired reads were merged using COPE v1.2.5, and each unique nucleotide sequence was defined as a clonotype. MiTCR v1.1 was used to align the clonotypes against IMGT TRBV, TRBD and TRBJ reference segments. Only V-J combinations with frequency above 0.0001, covering roughly 99% of repertoires, were analysed. The TCS score was defined as the ratio of F50 (clonal expansion) to E x V (chaos), calculated using BLOSUM62-based TCRdist between CDR3 peptides within each V-J. Welch's t-statistics and random forest reduced fewer than 600 V-J features to roughly 13, which were used in a naive Bayes classifier (R e1071). TCRdb itself trimmed the public reads at Q25 with fastp, ran MiXCR and retained productive beta chains. Every entry covers one CDR3 protein and lists the most common genes and DNA from its rows. For this entry, the V and J calls and clone size follow TCRdb and not the study's own pipeline. The sample profile shows 470,000 or so distinct CDR3 sequences; under 25% of them were found once. 26% of the sample lies in the top ten.

Results and caveats for the whole study, not just this receptor: No statistical method was used to set the sample size in advance, and investigators knew the group allocation. In validation, the model predicted progression to ophthalmopathy with over 65% sensitivity and 72% to 85% specificity, a median of about 6 months before onset. Most expanded thyroid clonotypes (frequency above 0.001) were also found in blood, which suggests that blood repertoires may mirror thyroid immune responses. In cross-validation, a model built on a 13 V-J signature told ophthalmopathy apart from stable hyperthyroidism with just under 90% sensitivity and about 81% specificity, and in testing the same model reached 80%/75%.

This clonotype was seen ten or more times. Its antigen is currently not known. No base quality information exists; no much larger clone differs at one position. CDR3 length: 13 amino acids, cysteine to phenylalanine. The only DNA kept is the CDR3, 39 bases in frame from the first base. CDR1 and CDR2 were assigned from the germline V gene (reference sequence) as DFQATT and SNEGSKA. V and J are truncated by 3 bases and 4 bases respectively, leaving an intervening sequence of 12 bases. Stable Graves' hyperthyroidism was defined as the absence of progression to ophthalmopathy over 18 months of follow-up. Hyperthyroidism patients were newly diagnosed, had a disease duration of under 2 months, and were aged 18 to 65 years. Patients with uncontrolled infections, other autoimmune diseases, pregnancy or lactation were excluded. Diagnoses were based on clinical symptoms, serum thyroxine and TRAb, thyroid ultrasound and orbital computed tomography. PBMCs were separated from roughly 10 ml of fresh peripheral blood using Ficoll-Paque density gradient centrifugation. Trizol reagent was used to extract total RNA, and RNA quality was then checked on an Agilent 2100 Bioanalyzer.

This receptor was identified in a man younger than 35 with Graves' hyperthyroidism. The chain is made from TRBV20-1 and TRBJ2-5, with no confidently assigned D gene. The sequenced material came from blood. In nucleotides, the sequence is TGCAGTGCTAGTCTACCCTTCGGAGAGACCCAGTACTTC. It translates to CSASLPFGETQYF.